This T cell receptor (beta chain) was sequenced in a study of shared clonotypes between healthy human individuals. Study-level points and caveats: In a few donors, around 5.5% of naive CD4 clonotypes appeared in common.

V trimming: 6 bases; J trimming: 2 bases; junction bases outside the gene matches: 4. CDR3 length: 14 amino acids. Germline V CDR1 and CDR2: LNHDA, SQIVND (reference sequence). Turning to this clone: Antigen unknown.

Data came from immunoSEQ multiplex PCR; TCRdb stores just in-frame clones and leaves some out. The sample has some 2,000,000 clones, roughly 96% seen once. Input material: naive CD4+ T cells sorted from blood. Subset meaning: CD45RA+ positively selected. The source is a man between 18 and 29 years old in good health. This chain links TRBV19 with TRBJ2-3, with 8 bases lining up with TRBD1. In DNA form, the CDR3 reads TGTGCCAGTAGCCCGGACAGGGTCACAGATACGCAGTATTTT. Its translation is CASSPDRVTDTQYF.